This entry concerns a single TCR beta chain. As yet, its antigen is unknown. TCR alpha and TCR beta cDNA libraries with sample barcodes and UMIs came from 5'RACE using constant-segment primers. MiXCR was run by TCRdb on the 5' RACE reads, yielding one entry per CDR3 protein. Found here are fewer than 350,000 distinct CDR3 sequences, 13% to 15% of them singletons; the top ten hold about 21%. CDR1 is MNHNS, CDR2 SASEGT, per germline. This CDR3 is 17 amino acids long. V lost 3 bases, J lost 0 bases, and 12 bases lay in between. This entry belongs to a study of T-cell memory formation after mild COVID-19. The study's findings and limits: Contracting CD8+ clones were enriched in EMRA, CD4+ mainly in CM and EM. The appearance of some responding clones in pre-infection memory suggested that cross-reactive memory joined. Clones contracting over day 15 to 85 were CD4/CD8 balanced, with later expanders leaning CD4+.

The sample taken for sequencing was PBMCs or a T cell subset sorted from them (not recorded which). The rearrangement uses TRBV6-1 and TRBJ2-6; a weak D match, TRBD1 (6 bases). The source is a man in his late teens or twenties who had mild COVID-19 (a few samples of this study predate the infection). Cell type and time point are not known. Here the CDR3 DNA reads TGTGCCAGCAGTGACAGGGGTCCCAGCTCTGGGGCCAACGTCCTGACTTTC. It codes for CASSDRGPSSGANVLTF.